This section outlines one TCR beta chain sequence together with its context. What it binds is not known. This CDR3 is 15 amino acids long. V was shortened by 4 bases and J by 4 bases, with 14 bases between the two germline ends. The germline gives CDR1 SNHLY, CDR2 FYNNEI. Profiled with immunoSEQ multiplex PCR; TCRdb holds only in-frame clones, not every one. The sample shows about 490,000 clones, around 80% of them seen only once. These data come from a study of shared clonotypes between healthy human individuals. Study-wide background: Donor composition was a couple of women and three men, aged 18 to 49. Findings of the study overall: The study sampled only blood, and tissue repertoires likely differ.

This receptor was identified in a middle-aged woman in good health. Some clones in this sample may be carry-over from other donors' samples. The chain has TRBV2 and TRBJ1-3; TRBD1 is a possible D gene (6 bases). The sample consisted of PBMCs. The CDR3 reads CASSGTGRIGNTIYF. CDR3 sequence (DNA): TGTGCCAGCAGTGGAACAGGGAGAATCGGAAACACCATATATTTT.